The clone carrying this T cell receptor beta chain was seen only a few times. Antigen specificity is unknown. The data originate from a study of identical twins. Notes on the study in general: Out-of-frame alpha sequences shared by twins showed excess low generation probability. Zero-insertion analyses could be partly confounded by invariant MAIT and iNKT cells.

With template switching, a universal primer site was added, and the cDNA carried unique molecular identifiers. One entry per CDR3 protein, called by TCRdb with MiXCR from the 5' RACE reads. The table has around 1.7 million distinct CDR3 sequences, about 31% seen once. Each donor (without exception) was a healthy Caucasian. Deletions cut 2 bases from V and 5 bases from J, with 9 bases between. Looked up from germline, CDR1 is MNHEY and CDR2 is SMNVEV (reference sequence). The CDR3 has 13 residues. This receptor was obtained from a newborn girl in good health. Material for sequencing was cord blood. The chain has TRBV27 and TRBJ1-1; unclear D gene. CDR3 sequence (DNA): TGTGCCAGCAGTTTACTGACATCGACTGAAGCTTTCTTT. It encodes CASSLLTSTEAFF.